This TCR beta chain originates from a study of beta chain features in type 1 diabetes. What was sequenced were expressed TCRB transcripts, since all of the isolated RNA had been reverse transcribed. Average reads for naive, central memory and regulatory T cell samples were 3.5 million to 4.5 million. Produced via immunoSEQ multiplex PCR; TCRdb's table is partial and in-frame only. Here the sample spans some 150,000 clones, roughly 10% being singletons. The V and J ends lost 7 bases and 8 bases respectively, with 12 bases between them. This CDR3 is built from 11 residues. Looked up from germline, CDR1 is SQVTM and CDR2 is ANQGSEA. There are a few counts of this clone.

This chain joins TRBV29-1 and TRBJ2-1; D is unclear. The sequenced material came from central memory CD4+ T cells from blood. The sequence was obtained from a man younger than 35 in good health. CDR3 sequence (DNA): TGCAGCGGATCCCCCGGGCATGAGCAGTTCTTC. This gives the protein CSGSPGHEQFF.